The rows below give T cell receptor beta chains drawn from one sample of a study of T cell repertoires in cytomegalovirus infection. These TCRs are of unknown antigen specificity. TCRdb re-derived calls from the reads in MiXCR, one entry per CDR3 protein. The sample carries 570,000 or so distinct CDR3 sequences, around 40% recorded once. Sequencing used cultured PBMCs, obtained from culture after CMV antigen stimulation. The source of these receptors is a human donor in good health (CMV status not recorded). Some clones in this sample may be carry-over from other donors' samples. Both conserved end residues are part of each CDR3. D genes are given only for firm matches. Not all rows give a size; the values are once, few, many and, for expanded clones, a class.

D	size	V	J	CDR3	DNA
NA	few	TRBV7-8	TRBJ2-3	CASIRFGSRRMMDTQYF	TGTGCCAGCATCCGGTTCGGGAGTCGTAGAATGATGGATACGCAGTATTTT
TRBD2	NA	TRBV7-6	TRBJ2-5	CASSPTFRGRATETQYF	TGTGCCAGCAGCCCGACCTTTCGAGGGAGGGCAACCGAGACCCAGTACTTC
TRBD1	few	TRBV6-5	TRBJ2-1	CATPHRGPYNEQFF	TGTGCCACTCCTCACAGGGGCCCTTACAATGAGCAGTTCTTC
NA	NA	TRBV19	TRBJ2-2	CASSMMRAVTGELFF	TGTGCCAGTAGTATGATGAGGGCGGTCACCGGGGAGCTGTTTTTT
NA	few	TRBV19	TRBJ1-5	CASSMRGLNPNNQPQHF	TGTGCCAGTAGTATGCGAGGTCTAAACCCCAACAATCAGCCCCAGCATTTT
NA	many	TRBV4-1	TRBJ2-7	CASSHSSLGGSPYEQYF	TGCGCCAGCAGCCATTCCTCCCTAGGGGGGAGTCCCTACGAGCAGTACTTC
NA	few	TRBV7-6	TRBJ2-5	CASSPSAGFGTQYF	TGTGCCAGCAGCCCGAGCGCTGGATTCGGGACCCAGTACTTC
NA	NA	TRBV15	TRBJ2-3	CASSPAVGDTQYF	TGTGCCAGTTCCCCCGCAGTGGGAGATACGCAGTATTTT
TRBD2	NA	TRBV7-9	TRBJ2-1	CASSLPSGDNEQFF	TGTGCCAGCAGCTTACCTAGCGGGGACAATGAGCAGTTCTTC
NA	few	TRBV4-1	TRBJ2-2	CASSRITNRDGELFF	TGCGCCAGCAGCCGGATCACCAACCGCGACGGGGAGCTGTTTTTT
NA	NA	TRBV7-2	TRBJ2-7	CASSLDPGGYEQYF	TGTGCCAGCAGCTTAGACCCGGGTGGCTACGAGCAGTACTTC
TRBD2	few	TRBV6-2/TRBV6-3	TRBJ2-2	CASRLAGVGTGELFF	TGTGCCAGTCGACTAGCGGGAGTTGGCACCGGGGAGCTGTTTTTT
NA	NA	TRBV7-9	TRBJ2-2	CASSGAGTRAGELFF	TGTGCCAGCAGCGGCGCCGGGACACGTGCCGGGGAGCTGTTTTTT
TRBD1	NA	TRBV12-3/TRBV12-4	TRBJ1-4	CASSFPEDRGNEKLFF	TGTGCCAGCAGTTTCCCGGAAGACAGGGGGAATGAAAAACTGTTTTTT
NA	few	TRBV7-8	TRBJ1-2	CASSLARQYYGYTF	TGTGCCAGCAGCTTAGCCAGGCAGTACTATGGCTACACCTTC
NA	NA	TRBV7-6	TRBJ2-5	CASSPRVGVRETQYF	TGTGCCAGCAGCCCCAGAGTGGGGGTACGGGAGACCCAGTACTTC
NA	NA	TRBV12-3/TRBV12-4	TRBJ1-1	CASTLGVGWNTEAFF	TGTGCCAGCACCCTCGGGGTGGGGTGGAACACTGAAGCTTTCTTT
TRBD1	NA	TRBV20-1	TRBJ2-5	CSAPTGAGETQYF	TGCAGTGCTCCGACAGGGGCGGGGGAGACCCAGTACTTC
NA	few	TRBV5-5	TRBJ2-7	CASSLGLLLRYEQYF	TGTGCCAGCAGCTTGGGGTTATTGCTCCGCTACGAGCAGTACTTC
NA	NA	TRBV7-6	TRBJ2-1	CASGTGLVGNEQFF	TGTGCCAGCGGGACGGGGTTGGTAGGCAATGAGCAGTTCTTC
TRBD2	NA	TRBV7-6	TRBJ2-3	CASSQIGGWADTQYF	TGTGCCAGCAGCCAAATCGGGGGGTGGGCAGATACGCAGTATTTT
TRBD1	few	TRBV7-9	TRBJ1-1	CASSAHRGPLTEAFF	TGTGCCAGCAGCGCCCACAGGGGGCCTTTGACTGAAGCTTTCTTT